This T cell receptor (beta chain) was identified during a study of shared clonotypes between healthy human individuals. Germline CDR1 reads KGHSH; CDR2 reads LQKENI. Trimming took 4 bases from V and 5 from J; bases not matched to a gene: 8. This CDR3 region has 17 residues. Assay execution proceeded at the deep level. Clones were read by immunoSEQ multiplex PCR, and TCRdb kept only the in-frame ones, dropping some. The sample lists 190,000 or so clones; 65% to 70% were seen once. The origin of this receptor is a man aged 30-40 years in good health. What was sequenced was memory CD4+ T cells sorted from blood. The subset denotes: CD45RA-negative fraction. The chain carries TRBV18 and TRBJ2-4; 13 bases agree with TRBD2. DNA for the CDR3: TGTGCCAGCTCACTGACCCGACTAGCGGGAGGCCAAAACATTCAGTACTTC. This gives the protein CASSLTRLAGGQNIQYF.